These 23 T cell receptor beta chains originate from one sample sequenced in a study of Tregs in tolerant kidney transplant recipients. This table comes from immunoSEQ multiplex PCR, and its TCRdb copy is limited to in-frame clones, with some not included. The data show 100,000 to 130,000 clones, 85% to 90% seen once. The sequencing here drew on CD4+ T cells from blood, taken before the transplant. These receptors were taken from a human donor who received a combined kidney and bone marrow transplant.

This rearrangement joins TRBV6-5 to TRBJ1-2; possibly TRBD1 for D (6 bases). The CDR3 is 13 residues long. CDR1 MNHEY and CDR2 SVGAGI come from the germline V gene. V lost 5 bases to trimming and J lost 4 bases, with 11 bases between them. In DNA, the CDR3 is TGTGCCAGCAGTGCGACAGGAACCTATGGCTACACCTTC. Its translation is CASSATGTYGYTF.

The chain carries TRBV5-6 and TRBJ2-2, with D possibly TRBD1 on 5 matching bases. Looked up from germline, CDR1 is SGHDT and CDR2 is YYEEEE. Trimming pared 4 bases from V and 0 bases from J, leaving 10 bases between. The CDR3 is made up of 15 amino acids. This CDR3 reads CASSHAGTNTGELFF. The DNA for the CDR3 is TGTGCCAGCAGCCACGCAGGGACGAACACCGGGGAGCTGTTTTTT. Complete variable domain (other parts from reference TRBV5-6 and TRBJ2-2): DAGVTQSPTHLIKTRGQQVTLRCSPKSGHDTVSWYQQALGQGPQFIFQYYEEEERQRGNFPDRFSGHQFPNYSSELNVNALLLGDSALYLCASSHAGTNTGELFFGEGSRLTVL.

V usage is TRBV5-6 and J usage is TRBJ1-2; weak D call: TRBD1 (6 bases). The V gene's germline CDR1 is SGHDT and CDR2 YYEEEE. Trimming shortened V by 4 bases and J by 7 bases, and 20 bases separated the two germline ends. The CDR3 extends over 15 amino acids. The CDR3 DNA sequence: TGTGCCAGCAGCCCTAGACAGGATGGGTCCCGTGGCTACACCTTC. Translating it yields CASSPRQDGSRGYTF.

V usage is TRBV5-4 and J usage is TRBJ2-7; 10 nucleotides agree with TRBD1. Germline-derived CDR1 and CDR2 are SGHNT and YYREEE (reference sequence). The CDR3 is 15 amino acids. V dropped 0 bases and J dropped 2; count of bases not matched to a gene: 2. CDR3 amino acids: CASSLGGTGAYEQYF. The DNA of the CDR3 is TGTGCCAGCAGCTTGGGTGGGACAGGGGCCTACGAGCAGTACTTC.

Written as DNA, the CDR3 is TGTGCCATCAGTGAGTGGGAAGCGGGAGGGGACACAGATACGCAGTATTTT. It translates to CAISEWEAGGDTDTQYF. This chain connects TRBV10-3 to TRBJ2-3; 10 positions agree with TRBD2. CDR1 is ENHRY, CDR2 SYGVKD, per germline. J was trimmed by 2 bases and V by 1 base; bases with no gene match: 6. The CDR3 covers 17 residues.

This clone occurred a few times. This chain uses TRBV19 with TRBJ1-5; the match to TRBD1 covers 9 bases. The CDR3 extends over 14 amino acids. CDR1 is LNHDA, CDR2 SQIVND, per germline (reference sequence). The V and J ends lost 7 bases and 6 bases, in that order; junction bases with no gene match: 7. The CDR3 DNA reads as TGTGCCAGTACCCTTGACAGGGGGGGTCAGCCCCAGCATTTT. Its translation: CASTLDRGGQPQHF.

In nucleotides, the CDR3 is TGCAGCGCCGGCAAGACAGGGAGGAGCCCCGGGGAGCTGTTTTTT. It specifies CSAGKTGRSPGELFF. The rearrangement uses TRBV29-1 and TRBJ2-2, with D possibly being TRBD1 (7 bases). Germline V lookup: CDR1 SQVTM, CDR2 ANQGSEA. This CDR3 has 15 amino acids. Trimming removed 7 bases at V and 6 bases at J, with 21 bases between.

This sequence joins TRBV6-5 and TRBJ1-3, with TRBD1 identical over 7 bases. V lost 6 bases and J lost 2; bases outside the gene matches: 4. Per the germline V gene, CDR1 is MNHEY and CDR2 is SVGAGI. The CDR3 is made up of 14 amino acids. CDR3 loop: CASRPGGAGNTIYF. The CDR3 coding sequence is TGTGCCAGCAGACCAGGGGGTGCTGGAAACACCATATATTTT.

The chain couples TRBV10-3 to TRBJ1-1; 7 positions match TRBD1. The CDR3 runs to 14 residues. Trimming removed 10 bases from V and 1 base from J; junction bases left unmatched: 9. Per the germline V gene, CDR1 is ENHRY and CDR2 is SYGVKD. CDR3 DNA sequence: TGTGCCACCACTGACAGGGAATCGAACACTGAAGCTTTCTTT. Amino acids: CATTDRESNTEAFF.

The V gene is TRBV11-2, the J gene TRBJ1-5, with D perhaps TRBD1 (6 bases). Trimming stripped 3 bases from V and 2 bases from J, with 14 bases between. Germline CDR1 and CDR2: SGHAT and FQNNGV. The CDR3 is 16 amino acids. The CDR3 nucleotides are TGTGCCAGCAGCTTGGGGCAGGGGTCTGGCAATCAGCCCCAGCATTTT. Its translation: CASSLGQGSGNQPQHF.

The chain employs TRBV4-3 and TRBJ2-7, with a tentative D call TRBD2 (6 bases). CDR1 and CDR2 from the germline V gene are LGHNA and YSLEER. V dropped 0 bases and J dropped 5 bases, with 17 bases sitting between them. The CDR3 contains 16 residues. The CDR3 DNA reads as TGCGCCAGCAGCCAAGATGCGGGGATACCCAGCCACGAGCAGTACTTC. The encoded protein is CASSQDAGIPSHEQYF.

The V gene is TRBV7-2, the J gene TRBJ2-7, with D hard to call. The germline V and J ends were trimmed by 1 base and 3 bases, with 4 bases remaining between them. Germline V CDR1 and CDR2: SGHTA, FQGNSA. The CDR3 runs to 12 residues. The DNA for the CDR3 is TGTGCCAGCAGCTTAGGAGACTACGAGCAGTACTTC. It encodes CASSLGDYEQYF.

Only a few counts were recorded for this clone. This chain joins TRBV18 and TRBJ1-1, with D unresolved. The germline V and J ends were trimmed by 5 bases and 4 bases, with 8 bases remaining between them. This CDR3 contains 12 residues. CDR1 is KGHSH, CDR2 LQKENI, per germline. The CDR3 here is CASSFYGTEAFF. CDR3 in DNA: TGTGCCAGCTCATTCTATGGCACTGAAGCTTTCTTT.

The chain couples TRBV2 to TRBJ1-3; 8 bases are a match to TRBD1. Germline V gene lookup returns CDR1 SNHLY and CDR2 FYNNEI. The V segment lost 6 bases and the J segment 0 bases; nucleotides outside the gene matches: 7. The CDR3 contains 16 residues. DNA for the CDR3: TGTGCCAGCAGCCCGCGACAGGGGATCTCTGGAAACACCATATATTTT. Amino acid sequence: CASSPRQGISGNTIYF. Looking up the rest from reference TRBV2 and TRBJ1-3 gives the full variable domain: EPEVTQTPSHQVTQMGQEVILRCVPISNHLYFYWYRQILGQKVEFLVSFYNNEISEKSEIFDDQFSVERPDGSNFTLKIRSTKLEDSAMYFCASSPRQGISGNTIYFGEGSWLTVV.

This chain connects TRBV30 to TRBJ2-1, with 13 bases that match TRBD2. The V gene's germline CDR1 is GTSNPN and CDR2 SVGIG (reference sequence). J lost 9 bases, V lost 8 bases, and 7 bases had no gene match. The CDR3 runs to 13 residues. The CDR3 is CARRLAGGAEQFF. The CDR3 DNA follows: TGTGCCCGGCGACTAGCGGGAGGAGCTGAGCAGTTCTTC.

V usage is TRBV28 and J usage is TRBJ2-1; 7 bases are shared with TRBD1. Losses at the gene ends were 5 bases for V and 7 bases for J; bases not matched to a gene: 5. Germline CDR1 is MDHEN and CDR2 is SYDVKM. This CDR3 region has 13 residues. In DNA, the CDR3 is TGTGCCAGCAGTACAGGGGTGGGGAATGAGCAGTTCTTC. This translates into CASSTGVGNEQFF. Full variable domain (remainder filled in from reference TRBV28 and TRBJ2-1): DVKVTQSSRYLVKRTGEKVFLECVQDMDHENMFWYRQDPGLGLRLIYFSYDVKMKEKGDIPEGYSVSREKKERFSLILESASTNQTSMYLCASSTGVGNEQFFGPGTRLTVL.

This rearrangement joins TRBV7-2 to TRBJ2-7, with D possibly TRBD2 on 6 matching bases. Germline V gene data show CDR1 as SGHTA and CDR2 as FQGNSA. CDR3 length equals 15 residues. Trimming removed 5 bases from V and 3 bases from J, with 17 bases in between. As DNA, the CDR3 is TGTGCCAGCAGCCCCAGACTAGTTCTTGGCTACGAGCAGTACTTC. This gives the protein CASSPRLVLGYEQYF.

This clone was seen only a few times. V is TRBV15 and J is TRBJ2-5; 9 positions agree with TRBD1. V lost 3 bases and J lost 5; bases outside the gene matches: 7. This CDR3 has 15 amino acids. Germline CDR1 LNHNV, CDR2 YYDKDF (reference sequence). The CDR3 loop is CATSSGQGSGETQYF. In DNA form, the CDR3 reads TGTGCCACCAGCAGCGGACAGGGGTCGGGGGAGACCCAGTACTTC.

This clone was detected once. CDR3 bases: TGTGCCCGTAGGGGAGGACCCACAGATACGCAGTATTTT. Its protein product is CARRGGPTDTQYF. The gene calls are TRBV30 and TRBJ2-3, with TRBD2 as a possible D gene (6 bases). Between the trimmed V and J ends, which lost 8 bases and 2 bases, there was a span of 14 bases. Germline V gene data show CDR1 as GTSNPN and CDR2 as SVGIG (reference sequence). The CDR3 consists of 13 residues.

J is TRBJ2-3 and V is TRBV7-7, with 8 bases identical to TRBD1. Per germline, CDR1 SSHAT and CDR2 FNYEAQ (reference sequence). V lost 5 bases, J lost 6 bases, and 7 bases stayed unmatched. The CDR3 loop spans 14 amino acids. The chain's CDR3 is CASSSGQGWDTQYF. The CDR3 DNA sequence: TGTGCCAGCAGCAGCGGACAGGGTTGGGATACGCAGTATTTT.

The CDR3 reads CASSQLRAATQETQYF. CDR3 sequence (DNA): TGTGCCAGCAGCCAACTCAGGGCAGCGACGCAAGAGACCCAGTACTTC. The rearrangement uses TRBV14 and TRBJ2-5, with D perhaps TRBD1 (5 bases). The CDR3 contains 16 residues. V lost 2 bases to trimming and J lost 2 bases, with 15 bases between them. CDR1 and CDR2 from the germline V gene are SGHDN and FVKESK. Together with reference TRBV14 and TRBJ2-5, the CDR3 gives the full variable domain: EAGVTQFPSHSVIEKGQTVTLRCDPISGHDNLYWYRRVMGKEIKFLLHFVKESKQDESGMPNNRFLAERTGGTYSTLKVQPAELEDSGVYFCASSQLRAATQETQYFGPGTRLLVL.

The CDR3 nucleotides read TGTGCCAGCAGCTTGGGGCAGGGAGGCACTGAAGCTTTCTTT. Its protein is CASSLGQGGTEAFF. V and J are TRBV5-4 and TRBJ1-1, with a tentative D call TRBD1 (5 bases). This CDR3 spans 14 amino acids. The V and J ends lost 0 bases and 4 bases respectively, with 10 bases between them. Germline values: CDR1 SGHNT, CDR2 YYREEE (reference sequence).

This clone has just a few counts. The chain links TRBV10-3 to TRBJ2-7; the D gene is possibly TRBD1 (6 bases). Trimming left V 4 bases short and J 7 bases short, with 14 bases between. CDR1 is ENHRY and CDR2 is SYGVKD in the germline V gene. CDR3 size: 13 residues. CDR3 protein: CAISGQEYKEQYF. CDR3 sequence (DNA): TGTGCCATCAGTGGACAGGAGTATAAGGAGCAGTACTTC.